This T cell receptor (beta chain) was sequenced for a study of T and B cells in COVID-19 patients. CDR1 SGHNT and CDR2 YENEEA come from the germline V gene. CDR3 length: 12 residues. Trimming shortened V by 1 base and J by 8 bases, and 8 bases separated the two germline ends. Judged by abundance, this clonotype is medium-sized. TRB was amplified from around 250-500 ng of blood genomic DNA. TRB rearrangements were amplified by multiplex PCR with BIOMED2 TRB-A/B primers. TCRdb re-derived calls from the multiplex PCR reads in MiXCR, one entry per CDR3 protein. The table has 7,000 or so distinct CDR3 sequences, less than 30% seen once; the top ten hold 11%.

This receptor was obtained from a human donor with active COVID-19. This rearrangement joins TRBV11-3 to TRBJ1-2; D is undetermined. Specimen: blood. This CDR3 is CASSLGPGGYTF. DNA for the CDR3: TGTGCCAGCAGCTTAGGGCCGGGAGGCTACACCTTC. Looking up the rest from reference TRBV11-3 and TRBJ1-2 gives the full variable domain: EAGVVQSPRYKIIEKKQPVAFWCNPISGHNTLYWYLQNLGQGPELLIRYENEEAVDDSQLPKDRFSAERLKGVDSTLKIQPAELGDSAVYLCASSLGPGGYTFGSGTRLTVV.